This entry lists 8 T cell receptor beta chains sequenced from one sample in a study of beta chain features in type 1 diabetes. As every portion of the isolated RNA was reverse transcribed, the sequencing read expressed TCRB transcripts. The method was immunoSEQ multiplex PCR; TCRdb's version includes in-frame clones alone and lacks a portion of them. The sample lists under 350,000 clones, under 8.5% occurring once. Source material: central memory CD4+ T cells from blood. These receptors were taken from a woman younger than 35 in good health.

Ten or more counts support this clone. CDR3 sequence (DNA): TGTGCCAGCAGCCTCCGGGGCGATGAAGCTTTCTTT. It codes for CASSLRGDEAFF. This sequence joins TRBV7-2 and TRBJ1-1, with a weak D call TRBD1 (5 bases). The CDR3 has 12 residues. Deletions cut 5 bases from V and 7 bases from J, with 11 bases between. Germline assignment: CDR1 SGHTA and CDR2 FQGNSA.

This clone was counted only a few times. This sequence joins TRBV5-1 and TRBJ1-2; 9 bases are shared with TRBD1. Losses at the gene ends were 0 bases for V and 5 bases for J; bases not matched to a gene: 2. The CDR3 length is 14 residues. Germline V gene lookup returns CDR1 SGHRS and CDR2 YFSETQ. CDR3 nucleotide sequence: TGCGCCAGCAGCTTGGTGGACAGGGGATATGGCTACACCTTC. This sequence encodes CASSLVDRGYGYTF. The full variable domain, completed using reference TRBV5-1 and TRBJ1-2, is KAGVTQTPRYLIKTRGQQVTLSCSPISGHRSVSWYQQTPGQGLQFLFEYFSETQRNKGNFPGRFSGRQFSNSRSEMNVSTLELGDSALYLCASSLVDRGYGYTFGSGTRLTVV.

This clone was seen a few times. The chain carries TRBV5-1 and TRBJ1-1; D unclear. V was pared by 2 bases and J by 1 base, with 9 bases between. Germline CDR1 and CDR2: SGHRS and YFSETQ. CDR3 length: 14 amino acids. The CDR3 region is CASSFEQRNTEAFF. The CDR3 DNA sequence: TGCGCCAGCAGCTTCGAACAACGGAACACTGAAGCTTTCTTT.

The V call is TRBV7-3, the J call TRBJ1-6, with a weak D call TRBD1 (5 bases). Trimming shortened V by 5 bases and J by 10 bases, and 18 bases separated the two germline ends. This CDR3 comprises 15 residues. Germline V CDR1 and CDR2: SGHTA, FQGTGA. CDR3 loop: CASSPSEGRNSPLHF. The DNA of the CDR3 is TGTGCCAGCAGCCCCTCCGAGGGGAGGAACTCACCCCTCCACTTT.

The chain couples TRBV27 to TRBJ2-7, with 9 bases lining up with TRBD1. Germline values: CDR1 MNHEY, CDR2 SMNVEV (reference sequence). The trim removed 5 bases at V and 7 bases at J, leaving 15 bases unmatched. The CDR3 is made up of 16 amino acids. CDR3 sequence reads: CASSGTGFQKMREQYV. The CDR3 bases are TGTGCCAGCAGTGGGACAGGGTTCCAAAAAATGCGAGAGCAGTACGTC.

In this sample, this clone turned up a few times. The V gene is TRBV5-1, the J gene TRBJ2-6, with 12 bases that match TRBD1. This CDR3 is 16 amino acids long. Germline values: CDR1 SGHRS, CDR2 YFSETQ. V was clipped by 3 bases and J by 4 bases; unmatched bases: 2. In DNA form, the CDR3 reads TGCGCCAGCAGCTCGGGACAGGGGGCAGGGGCCAACGTCCTGACTTTC. Translating gives CASSSGQGAGANVLTF.

This clone was seen more than once but under ten times. The chain carries TRBV7-2 and TRBJ2-3; 9 nucleotides match TRBD2. From germline, CDR1 is SGHTA and CDR2 FQGNSA. V trimming: 5 bases; J trimming: 2 bases; junction bases outside the gene matches: 8. The CDR3 is 16 amino acids. This CDR3 is CASSRGLAGSTDTQYF. The CDR3 coding sequence is TGTGCCAGCAGCCGTGGGCTAGCGGGGTCCACAGATACGCAGTATTTT.

This chain links TRBV6-5 with TRBJ2-3; D tentatively reads TRBD1 or TRBD2 (5 bases each). The CDR3 totals 14 residues. V was clipped by 8 bases and J by 6 bases, with 18 bases between them. The germline V gene encodes CDR1 MNHEY and CDR2 SVGAGI. The CDR3 nucleotides are TGTGCCAGCGATGTAAGGGGCCGAGGGGATACGCAGTATTTT. The encoded protein is CASDVRGRGDTQYF.